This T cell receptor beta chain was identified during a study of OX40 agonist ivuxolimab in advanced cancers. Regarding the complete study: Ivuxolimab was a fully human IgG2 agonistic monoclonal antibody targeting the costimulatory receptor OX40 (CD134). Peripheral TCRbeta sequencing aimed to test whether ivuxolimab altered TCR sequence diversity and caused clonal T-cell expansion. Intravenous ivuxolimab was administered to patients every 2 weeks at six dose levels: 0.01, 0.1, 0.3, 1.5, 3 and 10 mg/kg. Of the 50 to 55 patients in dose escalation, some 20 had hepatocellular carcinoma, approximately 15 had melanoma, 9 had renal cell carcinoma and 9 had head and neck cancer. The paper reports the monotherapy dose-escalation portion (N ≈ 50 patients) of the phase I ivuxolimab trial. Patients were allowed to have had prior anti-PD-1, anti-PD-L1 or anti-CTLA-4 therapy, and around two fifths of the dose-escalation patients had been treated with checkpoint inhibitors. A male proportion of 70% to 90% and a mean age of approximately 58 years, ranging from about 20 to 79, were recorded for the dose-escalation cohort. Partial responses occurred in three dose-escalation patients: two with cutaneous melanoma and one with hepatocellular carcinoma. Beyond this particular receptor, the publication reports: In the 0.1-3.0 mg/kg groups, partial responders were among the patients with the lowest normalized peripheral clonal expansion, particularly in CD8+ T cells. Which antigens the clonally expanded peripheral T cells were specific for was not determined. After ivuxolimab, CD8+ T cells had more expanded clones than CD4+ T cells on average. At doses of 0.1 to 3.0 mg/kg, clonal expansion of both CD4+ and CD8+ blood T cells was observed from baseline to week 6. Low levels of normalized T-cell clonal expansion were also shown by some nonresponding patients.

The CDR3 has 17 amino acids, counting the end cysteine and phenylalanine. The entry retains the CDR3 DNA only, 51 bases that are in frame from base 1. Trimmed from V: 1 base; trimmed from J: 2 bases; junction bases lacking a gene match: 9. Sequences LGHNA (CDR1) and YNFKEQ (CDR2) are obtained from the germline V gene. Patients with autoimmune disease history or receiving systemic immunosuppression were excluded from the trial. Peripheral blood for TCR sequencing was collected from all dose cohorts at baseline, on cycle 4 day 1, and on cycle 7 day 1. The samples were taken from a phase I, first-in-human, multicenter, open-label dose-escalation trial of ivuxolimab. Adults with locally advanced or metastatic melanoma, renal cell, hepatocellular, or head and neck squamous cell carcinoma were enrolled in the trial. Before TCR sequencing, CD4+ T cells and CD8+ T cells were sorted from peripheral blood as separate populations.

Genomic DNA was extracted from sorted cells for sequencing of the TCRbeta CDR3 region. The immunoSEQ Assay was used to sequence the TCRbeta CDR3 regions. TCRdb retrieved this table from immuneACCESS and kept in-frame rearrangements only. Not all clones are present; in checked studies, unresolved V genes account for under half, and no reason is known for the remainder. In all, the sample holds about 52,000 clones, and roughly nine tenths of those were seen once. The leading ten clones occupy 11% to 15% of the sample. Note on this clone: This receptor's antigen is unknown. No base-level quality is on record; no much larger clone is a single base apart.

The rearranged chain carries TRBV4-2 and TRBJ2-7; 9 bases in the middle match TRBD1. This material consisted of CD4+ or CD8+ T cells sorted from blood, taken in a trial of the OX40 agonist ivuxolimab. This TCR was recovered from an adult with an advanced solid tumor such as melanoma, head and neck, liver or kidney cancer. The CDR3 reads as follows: CASSQGWDRENTYEQYF. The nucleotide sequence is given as TGTGCCAGCAGCCAAGGGTGGGACAGGGAAAACACCTACGAGCAGTACTTC.